This T cell receptor beta chain emerged from a study of shared clonotypes between healthy human individuals. Libraries were prepared by immunoSEQ multiplex PCR; TCRdb keeps only in-frame clonotypes and omits some of them. This sample carries more than 2 million clones, approximately 94% of them seen once, and the ten largest clones take roughly 1%. Broader study findings: With few donors, the genetic and exposure-history diversity represented was limited. The study found lower generation probabilities in non-shared clonotypes than in those shared by all four donors.

CDR1 and CDR2 from the germline V gene are ENHRY and SYGVKD. The CDR3 consists of 15 residues. J gave up 5 bases and V 3 bases, and 6 bases lay outside the gene matches. CD45RO negativity and positive selection for CCR7 defined naive CD8 cells, a population that excluded terminally differentiated effector memory CD45RA+ cells. Details on this clone: What it binds is not known.

The sequence was obtained from a man aged 18 to 30 in good health. Sequencing was performed on naive CD8+ T cells sorted from blood. The rearrangement joins TRBV10-3 to TRBJ1-4, with 7 bases fitting TRBD1. The CDR3 nucleotides are TGTGCCATCAGTGATAAGGACAGGTCGAATGAAAAACTGTTTTTT. It is translated as CAISDKDRSNEKLFF.